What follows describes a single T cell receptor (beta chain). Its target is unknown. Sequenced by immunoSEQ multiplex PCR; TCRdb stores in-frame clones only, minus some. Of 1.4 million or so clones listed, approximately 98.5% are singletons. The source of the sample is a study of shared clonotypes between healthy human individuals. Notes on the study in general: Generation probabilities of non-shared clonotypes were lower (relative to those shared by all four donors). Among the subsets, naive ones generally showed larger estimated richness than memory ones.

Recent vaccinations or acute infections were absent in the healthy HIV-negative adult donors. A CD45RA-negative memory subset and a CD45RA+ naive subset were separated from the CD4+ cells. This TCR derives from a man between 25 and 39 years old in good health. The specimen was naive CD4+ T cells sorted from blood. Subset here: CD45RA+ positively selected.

CDR3 sequence (DNA): TGTGCCAGCACCGTTGCCGAGGGGTCCAATCAGCCCCAGCATTTT. Translation gives CASTVAEGSNQPQHF. The chain couples TRBV28 to TRBJ1-5, with D possibly being TRBD1 (5 bases). Germline-derived CDR1 and CDR2 are MDHEN and SYDVKM. Between the trimmed V and J ends, which lost 7 bases and 3 bases, there was a span of 16 bases. The CDR3 loop spans 15 amino acids.